This T cell receptor beta chain was sequenced for a study of OX40 agonist ivuxolimab in advanced cancers. Sequencing used immunoSEQ multiplex PCR; TCRdb keeps in-frame clones, though not all of them. This sample carries around 33,000 clones, 80% to 85% of them seen once, and the ten largest clones take 15% to 20%. The CDR3 length is 14 residues. Trimming left V 2 bases short and J 8 bases short, with 13 bases between. Germline CDR1 reads MNHEY; CDR2 reads SVGAGI. This clone was seen only once. V and J are TRBV6-5 and TRBJ2-1, with no clear D. The receptor comes from an adult with an advanced solid tumor such as melanoma, head and neck, liver or kidney cancer. The sample was CD4+ or CD8+ T cells sorted from blood, taken in a trial of the OX40 agonist ivuxolimab. The CDR3 nucleotides are TGTGCCAGCAGTTACAACGCGGCCAGCGATGAGCAGTTCTTC. Amino acid sequence: CASSYNAASDEQFF.